One sample yielded the 31 T cell receptor beta chains listed below, sequenced in a study of cytomegalovirus exposure and HLA in healthy donors. Assay used: immunoSEQ multiplex PCR; TCRdb lists only in-frame clones, some missing. Of 180,000 or so clones listed, 80% to 90% are singletons. The sequenced material came from PBMCs. The source is a woman in her 30s in good health and CMV-seropositive.

This chain joins TRBV6-1 and TRBJ1-1, with 10 bases aligning to TRBD1. Germline loops: CDR1 MNHNS, CDR2 SASEGT. The trim removed 0 bases at V and 11 bases at J, leaving 3 bases unmatched. The CDR3 runs 13 residues. CDR3: CASSEAGQGNAFF. The CDR3 DNA reads TGTGCCAGCAGTGAAGCGGGACAGGGGAATGCTTTCTTT.

V gene TRBV29-1 combines with J gene TRBJ2-5; D not certain. Trimming pared 4 bases from V and 0 bases from J, leaving 9 bases between. The CDR3 loop spans 13 amino acids. Looked up from germline, CDR1 is SQVTM and CDR2 is ANQGSEA. The CDR3 is CSVGQNHQETQYF. The CDR3 DNA reads TGCAGCGTTGGTCAGAACCACCAAGAGACCCAGTACTTC.

J is TRBJ1-2 and V is TRBV6-6; tentative D call: TRBD1 (5 bases). The CDR3 runs 13 residues. Germline loops: CDR1 MNHNY, CDR2 SVGAGI (reference sequence). V was trimmed by 8 bases and J by 4 bases, leaving 14 bases between them. The CDR3 protein is CASSLGGSYGYTF. The CDR3 DNA reads TGTGCCAGCTCCCTGGGGGGGAGCTATGGCTACACCTTC.

The chain couples TRBV5-5 to TRBJ2-7; no reliable D call. The CDR3 is 17 residues long. With 2 bases removed from V and 3 bases from J, the gap between germline ends came to 21 bases. CDR1 SGHKS and CDR2 YYEKEE come from the germline V gene (reference sequence). CDR3 coding DNA: TGTGCCAGCAGCTTTTCGATTCGCGGTACTTCAAACTACGAGCAGTACTTC. This codes for CASSFSIRGTSNYEQYF.

The V call is TRBV10-3, the J call TRBJ2-1, with a tentative D call TRBD2 (5 bases). The ends were cut back, 8 bases at V and 3 bases at J, with 14 bases in the middle. The CDR3 loop spans 14 amino acids. The germline V gene encodes CDR1 ENHRY and CDR2 SYGVKD. The CDR3 protein is CAIGLSGVYNEQFF. The CDR3 DNA reads as TGTGCCATCGGACTTTCCGGGGTCTACAATGAGCAGTTCTTC.

The chain carries TRBV18 and TRBJ2-7; 7 bases are shared with TRBD2. The CDR3 length is 14 residues. Germline V lookup: CDR1 KGHSH, CDR2 LQKENI. V dropped 3 bases and J dropped 7; count of bases not matched to a gene: 9. The CDR3 nucleotides read TGTGCCAGCTCACCTCCGGGACTACTTCTTGAGCAGTACTTC. It specifies CASSPPGLLLEQYF.

The chain joins TRBV2 to TRBJ2-2; 12 bases map to TRBD2. CDR1 is SNHLY, CDR2 FYNNEI, per germline. The CDR3 length is 16 residues. With 6 bases clipped from V and 3 bases from J, the junction kept 5 bases outside the gene matches. DNA of the CDR3: TGTGCCAGCAGCATTCGACTAGCGGGAGACACCGGGGAGCTGTTTTTT. It is translated as CASSIRLAGDTGELFF.

This rearrangement joins TRBV2 to TRBJ1-5; 9 bases line up with TRBD1. V trimming: 11 bases; J trimming: 4 bases; junction bases outside the gene matches: 6. Germline values: CDR1 SNHLY, CDR2 FYNNEI. This CDR3 is built from 13 residues. Here the CDR3 DNA reads TGTGCCTGCACGGGACAGGGAAATCAGCCCCAGCATTTT. Its protein product is CACTGQGNQPQHF. The whole variable domain, remainder taken from reference TRBV2 and TRBJ1-5, is EPEVTQTPSHQVTQMGQEVILRCVPISNHLYFYWYRQILGQKVEFLVSFYNNEISEKSEIFDDQFSVERPDGSNFTLKIRSTKLEDSAMYFCACTGQGNQPQHFGDGTRLSIL.

The J gene is TRBJ2-1, the V gene TRBV4-1, with D possibly being TRBD2 (6 bases). The CDR3 is made up of 16 amino acids. Germline V gene data show CDR1 as MGHRA and CDR2 as YSYEKL. V lost 4 bases and J lost 1, with 14 bases in between. CDR3 protein: CASSRSRGGSYNEQFF. The CDR3 region has the DNA TGCGCCAGCAGCCGATCACGCGGAGGGTCCTACAATGAGCAGTTCTTC.

The chain has TRBV7-9 and TRBJ1-1; D call uncertain. V was trimmed by 4 bases and J by 6 bases, leaving 9 bases between them. The CDR3 has 12 amino acids. Germline values: CDR1 SEHNR, CDR2 FQNEAQ (reference sequence). As DNA, the CDR3 is TGTGCCAGCAGCTGGCTGGAGTCTGAAGCTTTCTTT. Its protein is CASSWLESEAFF.

A single count supports this clone. The chain employs TRBV28 and TRBJ2-5; a weak D match, TRBD2 (6 bases). Germline CDR1 is MDHEN and CDR2 is SYDVKM. The CDR3 contains 14 residues. V was cut by 2 bases and J by 5 bases, with 12 bases left in between. The CDR3 loop is CASSLIPEGETQYF. The CDR3 DNA sequence: TGTGCCAGCAGTTTAATCCCGGAGGGGGAGACCCAGTACTTC.

This clone was found a few times. The CDR3, as DNA: TGTGCCAGCAGTGAAAGCCTAGCGGGAGCGGTAGATACGCAGTATTTT. Translating gives CASSESLAGAVDTQYF. J is TRBJ2-3 and V is TRBV2; 10 bases line up with TRBD2. J gave up 5 bases and V 2 bases, and 7 bases lay outside the gene matches. CDR1 and CDR2 from the germline V gene are SNHLY and FYNNEI. The CDR3 is 16 amino acids.

The genes are TRBV28 and TRBJ1-1; maybe TRBD1 (6 bases). Germline V CDR1 and CDR2: MDHEN, SYDVKM. This CDR3 is built from 14 residues. V lost 3 bases and J lost 5, with 13 bases in between. The CDR3 region has the DNA TGTGCCAGCAGTTTCTCGACAGGAAATACTGAAGCTTTCTTT. It specifies CASSFSTGNTEAFF.

V usage is TRBV28 and J usage is TRBJ2-7, with D perhaps matching TRBD1 (5 bases). V lost 6 bases and J 5 bases, leaving 26 bases between the germline ends. CDR3 length: 17 amino acids. Germline CDR1 and CDR2: MDHEN and SYDVKM. Here the CDR3 reads CASRTYRSDSRANEQYF. In nucleotides, the CDR3 is TGTGCCAGCAGAACTTACCGATCCGACAGCCGAGCCAACGAGCAGTACTTC. Combining the CDR3 with reference TRBV28 and TRBJ2-7 gives the whole variable domain DVKVTQSSRYLVKRTGEKVFLECVQDMDHENMFWYRQDPGLGLRLIYFSYDVKMKEKGDIPEGYSVSREKKERFSLILESASTNQTSMYLCASRTYRSDSRANEQYFGPGTRLTVT.

Comment on this clone: Relative to the germline gene, one junction end is altered; a read error may explain this. The rearrangement links TRBV29-1 to TRBJ2-1, with D perhaps matching TRBD2 (5 bases). The length of the CDR3 is 13 residues. Germline V gene lookup returns CDR1 SQVTM and CDR2 ANQGSEA. The CDR3 reads CFFHGGRDNEQFF. CDR3 in DNA: TGTTTCTTTCACGGAGGTCGGGACAATGAGCAGTTCTTC.

The chain combines TRBV13 with TRBJ1-4, with D tentatively TRBD1 (5 bases). V lost 6 bases and J 4 bases, leaving 9 bases between the germline ends. Germline V lookup: CDR1 PRHDT, CDR2 FYEKMQ (reference sequence). This CDR3 is 13 amino acids long. CDR3 in DNA: TGTGCCAGCAGGCGGGGCTATAATGAAAAACTGTTTTTT. It encodes CASRRGYNEKLFF.

This clone was seen a handful of times. The chain uses TRBV4-2 and TRBJ1-5; D is ambiguous. Germline CDR1 LGHNA, CDR2 YNFKEQ. The CDR3 covers 16 residues. Trimming stripped 3 bases from V and 0 bases from J, with 12 bases between. The CDR3 coding sequence is TGTGCCAGCAGCCAGGAGGACGGATATAGCAATCAGCCCCAGCATTTT. Its translation is CASSQEDGYSNQPQHF.

The rearrangement joins TRBV18 to TRBJ2-1; 8 nucleotides agree with TRBD2. From germline, CDR1 is KGHSH and CDR2 LQKENI. V was clipped by 2 bases and J by 0 bases; unmatched bases: 3. CDR3 size: 16 residues. The CDR3 DNA follows: TGTGCCAGCTCACCAAGCAGCGGGGGCTCCTACAATGAGCAGTTCTTC. It is translated as CASSPSSGGSYNEQFF.

The chain combines TRBV14 with TRBJ2-7; D remains unclear. Trimming left V 8 bases short and J 2 bases short, with 10 bases between. CDR1 SGHDN and CDR2 FVKESK come from the germline V gene. The CDR3 contains 12 residues. CDR3 coding DNA: TGTGCCAGCTCTGACTTCCCCTACGAGCAGTACTTC. Translating gives CASSDFPYEQYF.

V and J are TRBV29-1 and TRBJ2-3; D is uncertain. Germline V lookup: CDR1 SQVTM, CDR2 ANQGSEA. The V end was cut by 3 bases, the J end by 5 bases, with 3 bases between. CDR3 length: 10 residues. The CDR3 sequence: CSVDLDTQYF. CDR3 coding DNA: TGCAGCGTTGATCTAGATACGCAGTATTTT.

The rearrangement links TRBV28 to TRBJ2-7, with a possible D match to TRBD2 (6 bases). CDR1 MDHEN and CDR2 SYDVKM come from the germline V gene. Between the trimmed V and J ends, which lost 10 bases and 7 bases, there was a span of 20 bases. The CDR3 extends over 13 amino acids. CDR3 nucleotide sequence: TGTGCCACCTGGGACTGGAAGTCAGGAGAGCAGTACTTC. Encoded protein: CATWDWKSGEQYF. Combining the CDR3 with reference TRBV28 and TRBJ2-7 gives the whole variable domain DVKVTQSSRYLVKRTGEKVFLECVQDMDHENMFWYRQDPGLGLRLIYFSYDVKMKEKGDIPEGYSVSREKKERFSLILESASTNQTSMYLCATWDWKSGEQYFGPGTRLTVT.

Details on this clone: Distinct nucleotide sequences in the sample also encode this CDR3. The rearrangement links TRBV18 to TRBJ2-2, with a tentative D call TRBD2 (6 bases). Germline V lookup: CDR1 KGHSH, CDR2 LQKENI. Trimming removed 0 bases at V and 5 bases at J, with 7 bases between. The CDR3 totals 14 residues. This CDR3 reads CASSPPEGTGELFF. CDR3 DNA sequence: TGTGCCAGCTCACCACCGGAGGGGACCGGGGAGCTGTTTTTT.

The genes are TRBV29-1 and TRBJ2-7; D not certain. V gave up 0 bases and J gave up 1 base, with 4 bases separating them. The CDR3 spans 12 residues. Looked up from germline, CDR1 is SQVTM and CDR2 is ANQGSEA. The CDR3 nucleotides read TGCAGCGTTGAAGACGAGTCCTACGAGCAGTACTTC. Translating it yields CSVEDESYEQYF.

The V gene is TRBV5-1, the J gene TRBJ2-1; no reliable D call. Germline CDR1 SGHRS, CDR2 YFSETQ. Trimming left V 0 bases short and J 0 bases short, with 10 bases between. This CDR3 has 16 residues. The CDR3 spells CASSLAESSSYNEQFF. The CDR3 coding sequence is TGCGCCAGCAGCTTGGCCGAGTCGAGCTCCTACAATGAGCAGTTCTTC.

The genes are TRBV28 and TRBJ2-7, with no clear D. Germline V gene sequence: CDR1 MDHEN, CDR2 SYDVKM. Trimming took 6 bases from V and 3 from J, leaving 15 bases between them. This CDR3 comprises 14 residues. CDR3 residues: CASSPSWANYEQYF. The CDR3 DNA sequence: TGTGCCAGCAGCCCCTCCTGGGCGAACTACGAGCAGTACTTC.

This clone occurred a few times. The chain uses TRBV10-2 and TRBJ2-5; 9 bases are shared with TRBD1. Germline V gene sequence: CDR1 WSHSY, CDR2 SAAADI. The CDR3 totals 12 residues. V lost 7 bases and J lost 4; bases outside the gene matches: 1. CDR3 DNA sequence: TGCGCCAGCACGGGACAGGGAGAGACCCAGTACTTC. It encodes CASTGQGETQYF.

This chain connects TRBV6-6 to TRBJ2-3; 10 bases are shared with TRBD1. Per germline, CDR1 MNHNY and CDR2 SVGAGI (reference sequence). V lost 6 bases, J lost 5 bases, and 2 bases stayed unmatched. The CDR3 sequence is 13 residues long. In nucleotides, the CDR3 is TGTGCCAGCAGGACAGGGGGCAGAGATACGCAGTATTTT. As protein: CASRTGGRDTQYF.

This clone was recorded a few times. This chain links TRBV6-6 with TRBJ1-1, with D maybe TRBD1 (6 bases). Germline assignment: CDR1 MNHNY and CDR2 SVGAGI (reference sequence). This CDR3 region has 13 residues. Trimming pared 6 bases from V and 1 base from J, leaving 9 bases between. The CDR3 here is CASSQGQNTEAFF. The DNA of the CDR3 is TGTGCCAGCAGCCAGGGACAGAACACTGAAGCTTTCTTT.

The chain recombines TRBV29-1 with TRBJ1-3, with TRBD1 as a possible D gene (5 bases). From germline, CDR1 is SQVTM and CDR2 ANQGSEA. The CDR3 totals 15 residues. The germline V and J ends were trimmed by 5 bases and 0 bases, with 14 bases remaining between them. CDR3 DNA sequence: TGCAGCGTTCAAGGGGCCCTTAACTCTGGAAACACCATATATTTT. Amino acid sequence: CSVQGALNSGNTIYF.

The sample holds a few counts of this clone. The V call is TRBV19, the J call TRBJ1-2; D ambiguous. Germline V lookup: CDR1 LNHDA, CDR2 SQIVND (reference sequence). The V and J ends lost 5 bases and 8 bases respectively, with 12 bases between them. There are 12 residues in the CDR3. This chain's CDR3 is CASSLLSSGYTF. Here the CDR3 DNA reads TGTGCCAGTAGTCTCCTCTCGTCGGGCTACACCTTC.

J is TRBJ1-1 and V is TRBV5-1; 7 bases map to TRBD1. Germline CDR1 and CDR2: SGHRS and YFSETQ. V lost 4 bases to trimming and J lost 2 bases; unmatched junction nucleotides: 8. This CDR3 has 15 residues. CDR3 sequence: CASSVKQGPNTEAFF. The CDR3 nucleotides are TGCGCCAGCAGCGTAAAACAGGGGCCCAACACTGAAGCTTTCTTT.